The 25 T cell receptor beta chains below all came from one sample that was sequenced in a study of T-cell memory formation after mild COVID-19. TCRdb used MiXCR to reprocess the 5' RACE reads, holding one entry per CDR3 protein. The sample yields about 470,000 distinct CDR3 sequences, roughly 25% seen once. The specimen was PBMCs or a T cell subset sorted from them (not recorded which). Source of these receptors: an adult woman who had mild COVID-19 (a few samples of this study predate the infection). Cell type and time point are not known.

This clonotype was seen only a few times. The chain is built from TRBV30 and TRBJ2-2; no reliable D call. Per germline, CDR1 GTSNPN and CDR2 SVGIG (reference sequence). The V end was cut by 0 bases, the J end by 5 bases, with 16 bases between. CDR3 length equals 16 residues. The CDR3 DNA reads as TGTGCCTGGAGTGTACCCTCCGAGGCCCTTACCGGGGAGCTGTTTTTT. This gives the protein CAWSVPSEALTGELFF.

This clonotype was counted only a few times. The chain couples TRBV19 to TRBJ1-5; possibly TRBD1 for D (5 bases). Trimming took 7 bases from V and 6 from J, leaving 13 bases between them. The CDR3 length is 13 residues. Per germline, CDR1 LNHDA and CDR2 SQIVND (reference sequence). The CDR3 bases are TGTGCCAGTACCCCGGGGGGGAGTCAGCCCCAGCATTTT. It specifies CASTPGGSQPQHF.

This clonotype has just a few counts. The rearrangement uses TRBV5-1 and TRBJ2-1; tentatively, D is TRBD1 (6 bases). Germline V gene data show CDR1 as SGHRS and CDR2 as YFSETQ. CDR3 length equals 11 residues. V lost 4 bases and J 10 bases, leaving 9 bases between the germline ends. The CDR3, as DNA: TGCGCCAGCAGCCTGGACAGAGAGCAGTTCTTC. Its translation is CASSLDREQFF.

The rearrangement uses TRBV7-2 and TRBJ1-3, with D possibly TRBD1 on 6 matching bases. The V end lost 5 bases, the J end lost 3 bases, and 14 bases lay between the germline ends. Germline CDR1 SGHTA, CDR2 FQGNSA. This CDR3 has 15 residues. The CDR3 DNA follows: TGTGCCAGCAGCGCATTCAGGGGAAGTGGAAACACCATATATTTT. Translation: CASSAFRGSGNTIYF.

The chain is built from TRBV9 and TRBJ1-2; 7 bases map to TRBD1. Germline CDR1 is SGDLS and CDR2 is YYNGEE. V shed 0 bases, J shed 2 bases, and the junction held 1 base outside the gene matches. The CDR3 contains 14 residues. CDR3 region: CASSVGQGNYGYTF. The CDR3 nucleotides read TGTGCCAGCAGCGTAGGACAGGGAAACTATGGCTACACCTTC.

This chain links TRBV5-1 with TRBJ2-7; D may be TRBD1 or TRBD2 (6 bases each). Per germline, CDR1 SGHRS and CDR2 YFSETQ. CDR3 size: 17 residues. The V end lost 0 bases, the J end lost 2 bases, and 18 bases lay between the germline ends. CDR3 sequence: CASSLAPSGAAPYEQYF. The CDR3 DNA reads TGCGCCAGCAGCTTGGCCCCTTCGGGGGCCGCCCCCTACGAGCAGTACTTC.

Only a few counts were recorded for this clonotype. The rearrangement joins TRBV20-1 to TRBJ2-3, with 11 bases lining up with TRBD2. The CDR3 covers 17 residues. CDR1 is DFQATT, CDR2 SNEGSKA, per germline (reference sequence). V was clipped by 5 bases and J by 0 bases; unmatched bases: 10. Here the CDR3 reads CSAPTSGGGASTDTQYF. CDR3 sequence (DNA): TGCAGTGCTCCCACTAGCGGGGGAGGAGCTAGCACAGATACGCAGTATTTT.

The table lists this clonotype with a few counts. This chain uses TRBV24-1 with TRBJ2-1; a possible D gene is TRBD1 (6 bases). V was clipped by 3 bases and J by 0 bases, with 14 bases between them. CDR1 is KGHDR and CDR2 is SFDVKD in the germline V gene. CDR3 length equals 17 residues. CDR3 nucleotide sequence: TGTGCCACCAGTGATACCAGACAGGAGAGCTCCTACAATGAGCAGTTCTTC. This gives the protein CATSDTRQESSYNEQFF.

This clonotype showed up many times. The chain couples TRBV12-3 or TRBV12-4 to TRBJ1-3; D is undetermined. V lost 1 base and J 1 base, leaving 5 bases between the germline ends. The CDR3 runs 14 residues. For the CDR3, the DNA is TGTGCCAGCAGTTTAGGAGGTTCTGGAAACACCATATATTTT. It is translated as CASSLGGSGNTIYF.

V gene TRBV20-1 combines with J gene TRBJ2-3, with D possibly being TRBD1 or TRBD2 (6 bases each). Germline CDR1 and CDR2: DFQATT and SNEGSKA (reference sequence). V was shortened by 3 bases and J by 0 bases, with 10 bases between the two germline ends. The CDR3 is 14 amino acids. The DNA of the CDR3 is TGCAGTGCTAGTCGGGGGCCTAGCACAGATACGCAGTATTTT. It specifies CSASRGPSTDTQYF.

Only a few counts were recorded for this clonotype. The chain couples TRBV6-5 to TRBJ2-1, with a possible D match to TRBD1 (6 bases). CDR3 length: 14 residues. With 2 bases removed from V and 9 bases from J, the gap between germline ends came to 14 bases. Germline V gives CDR1 MNHEY, CDR2 SVGAGI. Written as DNA, the CDR3 is TGTGCCAGCAGTTACAGAGGGGGAGAGACTGAGCAGTTCTTC. As protein: CASSYRGGETEQFF.

V and J are TRBV24-1 and TRBJ2-5; D is perhaps TRBD1 (6 bases). Germline lookup yields CDR1 KGHDR and CDR2 SFDVKD. The V end lost 2 bases, the J end lost 3 bases, and 15 bases lay between the germline ends. The CDR3 is made up of 16 amino acids. The CDR3, as DNA: TGTGCCACCAGTGATTCTCCGGGACAAACCAAAGAGACCCAGTACTTC. This translates into CATSDSPGQTKETQYF.

V and J are TRBV7-3 and TRBJ2-1, with D perhaps assigned TRBD1 or TRBD2 (5 bases each). The length of the CDR3 is 15 residues. The germline gives CDR1 SGHTA, CDR2 FQGTGA. The germline V and J ends were trimmed by 2 bases and 7 bases, with 15 bases remaining between them. In DNA form, the CDR3 reads TGTGCCAGCAGCTTACTCGGGACCTGGGATAATGAGCAGTTCTTC. Translation gives CASSLLGTWDNEQFF.

The genes are TRBV7-8 and TRBJ2-5, with 10 positions matching TRBD1. In germline, CDR1 is SGHVS, CDR2 FQNEAQ. This CDR3 has 17 amino acids. The J segment lost 4 bases and the V segment lost 5 bases, leaving 13 bases of the junction unmatched. CDR3 region: CASSTRVPGTGVETQYF. CDR3 in DNA: TGTGCCAGCAGCACCCGGGTGCCGGGGACAGGGGTAGAGACCCAGTACTTC. The full variable domain, rest sourced from reference TRBV7-8 and TRBJ2-5, is GAGVSQSPRYKVAKRGQDVALRCDPISGHVSLFWYQQALGQGPEFLTYFQNEAQLDKSGLPSDRFFAERPEGSVSTLKIQRTQQEDSAVYLCASSTRVPGTGVETQYFGPGTRLLVL.

The chain combines TRBV12-3 or TRBV12-4 with TRBJ1-2; TRBD1 matches at 7 bases. The CDR3 contains 13 residues. J gave up 4 bases and V 6 bases, and 5 bases lay outside the gene matches. CDR3 protein: CASSLDRRYGYTF. In nucleotides, the CDR3 is TGTGCCAGCAGCCTGGACAGGCGCTATGGCTACACCTTC.

In this sample, this clonotype turned up many times. The chain uses TRBV7-6 and TRBJ2-7; 13 bases map to TRBD2. Germline V lookup: CDR1 SGHVS, CDR2 FNYEAQ. J gave up 1 base and V 2 bases, and 5 bases lay outside the gene matches. The CDR3 covers 17 residues. The CDR3: CASSLPTSGGLSYEQYF. The CDR3 nucleotides read TGTGCCAGCAGCTTACCGACTAGCGGGGGGTTGTCCTACGAGCAGTACTTC.

The sample holds a few counts of this clonotype. The rearrangement uses TRBV5-4 and TRBJ2-3, with a tentative D call TRBD2 (5 bases). There are 15 residues in the CDR3. The V end lost 4 bases, the J end lost 6 bases, and 18 bases lay between the germline ends. In germline, CDR1 is SGHNT, CDR2 YYREEE (reference sequence). The CDR3 is CASSPDLASFDTQYF. The DNA for the CDR3 is TGTGCCAGCAGCCCGGACTTAGCCTCTTTTGATACGCAGTATTTT.

V gene TRBV7-3 combines with J gene TRBJ2-2, with D perhaps TRBD1 or TRBD2 (5 bases each). The CDR3 loop spans 17 amino acids. CDR1 is SGHTA and CDR2 is FQGTGA in the germline V gene. V was pared by 2 bases and J by 1 base, with 14 bases between. The CDR3 sequence: CASSLGVGTRNTGELFF. CDR3 sequence (DNA): TGTGCCAGCAGCTTAGGAGTGGGGACCAGGAACACCGGGGAGCTGTTTTTT. The entire variable domain, with the rest obtained from reference TRBV7-3 and TRBJ2-2, is as follows: GAGVSQTPSNKVTEKGKYVELRCDPISGHTALYWYRQSLGQGPEFLIYFQGTGAADDSGLPNDRFFAVRPEGSVSTLKIQRTERGDSAVYLCASSLGVGTRNTGELFFGEGSRLTVL.

This clonotype was found a few times. J is TRBJ1-2 and V is TRBV18, with no clear D. V lost 6 bases, J lost 4 bases, and 21 bases lay in between. CDR3 length: 16 amino acids. Germline CDR1 KGHSH, CDR2 LQKENI. CDR3 region: CASSSASGPSIYGYTF. CDR3 nucleotide sequence: TGTGCCAGCTCGTCCGCCTCCGGACCTTCTATCTATGGCTACACCTTC.

V is TRBV5-1 and J is TRBJ1-1; D is possibly TRBD1 (5 bases). Trimming cost V 7 bases and J 1 base, with 14 bases left between them. CDR3 length: 14 amino acids. Germline lookup yields CDR1 SGHRS and CDR2 YFSETQ. CDR3 protein: CASGERGRNTEAFF. The CDR3 nucleotides read TGCGCCAGCGGCGAACGGGGCAGGAACACTGAAGCTTTCTTT.

This clonotype was recorded at least ten times. A much more abundant neighbour one base away suggests this may be a read error. In DNA, the CDR3 is TGTGCCAGCAGCCTCCGACTAGCGGGGTACAATGAGCAGTTCTTC. Translated: CASSLRLAGYNEQFF. This chain connects TRBV12-3 or TRBV12-4 to TRBJ2-1; TRBD2 matches 11 bases. The CDR3 contains 15 residues. The J segment lost 4 bases and the V segment lost 6 bases, leaving 5 bases of the junction unmatched.

The chain is built from TRBV18 and TRBJ2-5; 7 bases match TRBD2. This CDR3 spans 14 amino acids. The V and J ends lost 2 bases and 3 bases, in that order; junction bases with no gene match: 3. The germline V gene encodes CDR1 KGHSH and CDR2 LQKENI. The CDR3 DNA is TGTGCCAGCTCACCATTCACTAGCGAAGAGACCCAGTACTTC. It codes for CASSPFTSEETQYF.

The chain recombines TRBV15 with TRBJ2-1; D is perhaps TRBD1 (5 bases). V lost 4 bases and J lost 8, with 12 bases in between. The length of the CDR3 is 13 residues. Germline V lookup: CDR1 LNHNV, CDR2 YYDKDF (reference sequence). CDR3 residues: CATSISRVHEQFF. CDR3 DNA: TGTGCCACCAGCATCAGCAGGGTACATGAGCAGTTCTTC.

The chain recombines TRBV15 with TRBJ1-1; D is unclear. This CDR3 is built from 16 residues. Deletions cut 3 bases from V and 1 base from J, with 15 bases between. The germline CDR1 and CDR2 sequences are LNHNV and YYDKDF (reference sequence). DNA for the CDR3: TGTGCCACCAGCAGGGCCCCGGGCACATGGAACACTGAAGCTTTCTTT. Translating it yields CATSRAPGTWNTEAFF.

This clonotype was detected only a few times. The V and J genes are TRBV7-9 and TRBJ2-5; D is tentatively TRBD1 or TRBD2 (5 bases each). There are 17 residues in the CDR3. V was shortened by 1 base and J by 3 bases, with 18 bases between the two germline ends. Germline V gene sequence: CDR1 SEHNR, CDR2 FQNEAQ (reference sequence). CDR3 DNA sequence: TGTGCCAGCAGCTTAGTTGGGACGTCGGACTGGGAAGAGACCCAGTACTTC. This encodes CASSLVGTSDWEETQYF.